This TCR beta chain came from a study of Ad26.COV2.S vaccination and SARS-CoV-2 variants. For the study at large: The donor participated in the COV1001 trial, in its Ad26.COV2.S arm.

Treatment of the sample: roughly 18 received Ad26.COV2.S at low or high dose, single or two shots; about 5 received placebo; per-sample allocation not given. At day 63 after the first vaccine or placebo injection, samples were drawn. Boston supplied an adult donor aged 18-55 years. The shot given was an Ad26 vector that makes Wuhan-strain SARS-CoV-2 spike. Turning to this clone: Its antigen remains unidentified.

Whole-study findings and limits: Vaccine recipients surpassed placebo recipients in spike-specific TCR breadth.

The junction had 9 bases not matched to a gene; V was cut back by 4 bases and J by 6 bases. The CDR3 sequence is 15 residues long. Germline V CDR1 and CDR2: MNHEY, SVGAGI. The method was immunoSEQ multiplex PCR; TCRdb's version includes in-frame clones alone and lacks a portion of them. The sample lists around 320,000 clones, around 85% seen once, with around 2% in the top ten. Sequenced here: peripheral blood, sampled in a trial of Ad26.COV2.S vaccine versus placebo. The chain has TRBV6-5 and TRBJ2-7; 10 bases line up with TRBD2. This TCR came from a person aged 18 to 59 who received the Ad26.COV2.S COVID-19 vaccine or a placebo. Written as DNA, the CDR3 is TGTGCCAGCAGTTTAAGAACTAGCGGGGCTGGCGAGCAGTACTTC. It yields the protein CASSLRTSGAGEQYF.